This T cell receptor (beta chain) was obtained from a study of shared clonotypes between healthy human individuals. Replicate sorted-subset PCRs were loaded with 150 to 250 ng DNA, 31,000 or so T cell genomes. Libraries were prepared by immunoSEQ multiplex PCR; TCRdb keeps only in-frame clonotypes and omits some of them. The repertoire holds 2 million or so clones, with approximately 95% as singletons. A CD45RA-negative memory subset and a CD45RA+ naive subset were separated from the CD4+ cells. General study results and limits: Memory subsets had estimated richness that was generally smaller than that of naive subsets. Relative to their counterparts shared across all four donors, non-shared clonotypes exhibited diminished generation probabilities.

Notes on this clone: Its antigen is currently unknown.

Trimming took 5 bases from V and 5 from J; bases not matched to a gene: 6. Germline V gives CDR1 SGHTA, CDR2 FQGNSA. This CDR3 comprises 14 residues. The source material was naive CD4+ T cells sorted from blood. The subset was: CD45RA+ positively selected. The TCR sequence derives from a young man in good health. The rearrangement uses TRBV7-2 and TRBJ1-2; TRBD1 aligns across 9 bases. Written as DNA, the CDR3 is TGTGCCAGCAGCCCCCTGGGACAGGGATATGGCTACACCTTC. Translated, it gives CASSPLGQGYGYTF. The full variable domain, completed using reference TRBV7-2 and TRBJ1-2, is GAGVSQSPSNKVTEKGKDVELRCDPISGHTALYWYRQSLGQGLEFLIYFQGNSAPDKSGLPSDRFSAERTGGSVSTLTIQRTQQEDSAVYLCASSPLGQGYGYTFGSGTRLTVV.